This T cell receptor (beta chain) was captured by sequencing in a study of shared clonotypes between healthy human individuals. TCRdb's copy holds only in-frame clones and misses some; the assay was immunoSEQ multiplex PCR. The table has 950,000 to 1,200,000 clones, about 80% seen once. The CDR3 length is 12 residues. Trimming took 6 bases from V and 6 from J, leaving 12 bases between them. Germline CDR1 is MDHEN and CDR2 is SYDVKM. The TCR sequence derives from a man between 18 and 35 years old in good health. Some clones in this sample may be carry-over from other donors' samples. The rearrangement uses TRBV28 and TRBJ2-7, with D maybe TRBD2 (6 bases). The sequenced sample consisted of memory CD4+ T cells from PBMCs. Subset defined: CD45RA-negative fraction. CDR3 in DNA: TGTGCCAGCAGGCTGGGACTCCGCGAGCAGTACTTC. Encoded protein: CASRLGLREQYF.